This passage covers 26 T cell receptor beta chains from one sample sequenced in a study of regulatory T cells in long-lasting Graves disease. Regarding time point: persistent/refractory GD, antithyroid drugs over 5 years with positive TRAb. PBMC RNA served as the TCR library source. The TCR beta library used iRepertoire HTBI primers with Arm-PCR amplification of CDR3. TCRdb reprocessed the multiplex PCR reads with MiXCR, giving one entry per CDR3 protein. Of 600,000 to 850,000 distinct CDR3 sequences detected, about 30% appear once; the ten largest clones hold around 42%. The source material was peripheral blood mononuclear cells (PBMCs), sampled when the disease was refractory, from a patient treated with antithyroid drugs. These receptors originate from a female donor with Graves disease.

This chain links TRBV3-1 with TRBJ1-1, with no clear D. V was shortened by 4 bases and J by 1 base, with 10 bases between the two germline ends. This CDR3 has 14 residues. CDR1 LGHDT and CDR2 YNNKEL come from the germline V gene (reference sequence). The chain's CDR3 is CASSPGYQNTEAFF. The DNA for the CDR3 is TGTGCCAGCAGCCCGGGATACCAGAACACTGAAGCTTTCTTT. Together with reference TRBV3-1 and TRBJ1-1, the CDR3 gives the full variable domain: DTAVSQTPKYLVTQMGNDKSIKCEQNLGHDTMYWYKQDSKKFLKIMFSYNNKELIINETVPNRFSPKSPDKAHLNLHINSLELGDSAVYFCASSPGYQNTEAFFGQGTRLTVV.

This clonotype has a handful of counts. This sequence joins TRBV7-9 and TRBJ1-2, with TRBD1 matching over 7 bases. The V and J ends lost 4 bases and 4 bases, in that order; junction bases with no gene match: 6. The CDR3 is 14 amino acids. The germline gives CDR1 SEHNR, CDR2 FQNEAQ (reference sequence). In DNA, the CDR3 is TGTGCCAGCAGCTCCTACCGACAGGGCTATGGCTACACCTTC. Protein product: CASSSYRQGYGYTF.

J is TRBJ2-5 and V is TRBV7-9; D possibly corresponds to TRBD1 (6 bases). Germline V CDR1 and CDR2: SEHNR, FQNEAQ (reference sequence). The CDR3 has 14 residues. Trimming pared 4 bases from V and 0 bases from J, leaving 9 bases between. CDR3 nucleotides: TGTGCCAGCAGCTCTGGACAGAACCAAGAGACCCAGTACTTC. As protein: CASSSGQNQETQYF. Full variable domain (rest looked up from reference TRBV7-9 and TRBJ2-5): DTGVSQNPRHKITKRGQNVTFRCDPISEHNRLYWYRQTLGQGPEFLTYFQNEAQLEKSRLLSDRFSAERPKGSFSTLEIQRTEQGDSAMYLCASSSGQNQETQYFGPGTRLLVL.

Only a few counts were recorded for this clonotype. The CDR3 DNA sequence: TGTGCCAGCAGGGGGGGTTTGGTAGCCAAAAACATTCAGTACTTC. This codes for CASRGGLVAKNIQYF. The gene calls are TRBV27 and TRBJ2-4, with a tentative D call TRBD2 (6 bases). This CDR3 spans 15 amino acids. V was cut by 6 bases and J by 0 bases, with 12 bases left in between. Germline CDR1 is MNHEY and CDR2 is SMNVEV (reference sequence).

This clonotype appeared many times. This chain uses TRBV11-2 with TRBJ2-7; D not resolved. The germline gives CDR1 SGHAT, CDR2 FQNNGV. V lost 3 bases and J lost 3, with 15 bases in between. The CDR3 contains 15 residues. The CDR3: CASSFLSSSGYEQYF. CDR3 sequence (DNA): TGTGCCAGCAGCTTCCTCTCCTCTTCGGGCTACGAGCAGTACTTC.

The chain is built from TRBV20-1 and TRBJ2-5; the match to TRBD1 covers 8 bases. The length of the CDR3 is 14 residues. With V trimmed by 4 bases and J by 5 bases, 9 bases remained unmatched. The germline CDR1 and CDR2 sequences are DFQATT and SNEGSKA (reference sequence). DNA of the CDR3: TGCAGTGCTATAGCTTGGACAGGGTGGGAGACCCAGTACTTC. It is translated as CSAIAWTGWETQYF.

This clonotype has more than one count but fewer than ten. This chain connects TRBV15 to TRBJ1-3, with TRBD1 as a possible D gene (6 bases). The V and J ends lost 0 bases and 4 bases respectively, with 10 bases between them. CDR3 length: 15 amino acids. Germline V gene data show CDR1 as LNHNV and CDR2 as YYDKDF (reference sequence). CDR3 DNA sequence: TGTGCCACCAGCAGAGATCGGGGGCTAGGAAACACCATATATTTT. Amino acid sequence: CATSRDRGLGNTIYF.

This clonotype appeared many times. This chain connects TRBV27 to TRBJ1-1; 10 positions match TRBD1. V was pared by 6 bases and J by 4 bases, with 8 bases of the junction left unmatched. The CDR3 covers 15 residues. Germline V gene data show CDR1 as MNHEY and CDR2 as SMNVEV (reference sequence). DNA of the CDR3: TGTGCCAGCAGCATTGGACAGGGGGAAGGCACTGAAGCTTTCTTT. It translates to CASSIGQGEGTEAFF.

This clonotype occurred many times. The chain uses TRBV6-1 and TRBJ2-1, with TRBD2 matching 9 bases. The CDR3 has 15 residues. Germline V gene sequence: CDR1 MNHNS, CDR2 SASEGT. The V gene end was trimmed by 6 bases and the J gene end by 3 bases; junction bases not matched to a gene: 6. Written as DNA, the CDR3 is TGTGCCAGCAGCTCAAGCGGGAGGCTCTACAATGAGCAGTTCTTC. Its protein product is CASSSSGRLYNEQFF.

On this clonotype itself: An end of the junction differs from the germline gene, which may be a read error. V gene TRBV28 combines with J gene TRBJ1-5; no firm D call. The CDR3 runs 14 residues. The V gene's germline CDR1 is MDHEN and CDR2 SYDVKM. The CDR3 region is CAGSNPGVNQPQHF. The CDR3 DNA reads TGTGCCGGCAGCAACCCAGGAGTCAATCAGCCCCAGCATTTT.

This chain joins TRBV20-1 and TRBJ2-3; perhaps D is TRBD1 or TRBD2 (5 bases each). The CDR3 is 11 residues long. With 6 bases removed from V and 6 bases from J, the gap between germline ends came to 10 bases. The germline gives CDR1 DFQATT, CDR2 SNEGSKA (reference sequence). CDR3 coding DNA: TGCAGTGCGGGGACGGGGGATACGCAGTATTTT. This gives the protein CSAGTGDTQYF.

This sequence joins TRBV11-2 and TRBJ1-2, with D tentatively TRBD1 (6 bases). The ends were cut back, 5 bases at V and 7 bases at J, with 23 bases in the middle. Germline V gives CDR1 SGHAT, CDR2 FQNNGV. The CDR3 contains 16 residues. CDR3 sequence (DNA): TGTGCCAGCAGCGTAAGTAGCGGGGGCGCGTTCCCTGGCTACACCTTC. As protein: CASSVSSGGAFPGYTF.

The V call is TRBV6-5, the J call TRBJ2-7; the match to TRBD1 covers 10 bases. The CDR3 totals 14 residues. With V trimmed by 4 bases and J by 6 bases, 6 bases remained unmatched. CDR1 MNHEY and CDR2 SVGAGI come from the germline V gene. The CDR3 bases are TGTGCCAGCAGTTCCGGGACAGGGGTCACCGAGCAGTACTTC. This sequence encodes CASSSGTGVTEQYF.

This chain links TRBV7-9 with TRBJ2-7; perhaps D is TRBD1 or TRBD2 (5 bases each). This CDR3 spans 16 amino acids. V dropped 5 bases and J dropped 2 bases, with 19 bases sitting between them. Germline CDR1 SEHNR, CDR2 FQNEAQ (reference sequence). The CDR3 DNA reads TGTGCCAGCAGCCCTGTGTCCCCCGGGACCCCCTACGAGCAGTACTTC. Amino acid sequence: CASSPVSPGTPYEQYF.

Only a few counts were recorded for this clonotype. The chain uses TRBV18 and TRBJ1-4; no reliable D call. Germline CDR1 KGHSH, CDR2 LQKENI. V dropped 2 bases and J dropped 10 bases, with 8 bases sitting between them. This CDR3 is 12 amino acids long. Here the CDR3 DNA reads TGTGCCAGCTCACCAGATGGGAGAAAACTGTTTTTT. This translates into CASSPDGRKLFF.

This chain uses TRBV7-2 with TRBJ2-7, with 12 bases identical to TRBD2. Losses at the gene ends were 1 base for V and 2 bases for J; bases not matched to a gene: 12. This CDR3 comprises 19 residues. Germline loops: CDR1 SGHTA, CDR2 FQGNSA. CDR3 nucleotide sequence: TGTGCCAGCAGCTTAGGTTACCTAGCGGGAGGGCCGTTTCCCTACGAGCAGTACTTC. Translated: CASSLGYLAGGPFPYEQYF.

This clonotype has at least ten counts. The chain couples TRBV6-1 to TRBJ2-7; TRBD2 agrees at 9 bases. V lost 3 bases and J lost 4; bases outside the gene matches: 7. Germline CDR1 reads MNHNS; CDR2 reads SASEGT. The length of the CDR3 is 15 residues. This CDR3 is CASSDKVAGDYEQYF. The DNA of the CDR3 is TGTGCCAGCAGTGATAAGGTAGCGGGAGATTACGAGCAGTACTTC.

This clonotype was seen a handful of times. The gene calls are TRBV6-1 and TRBJ2-7; D may match TRBD1 or TRBD2 (5 bases each). V lost 0 bases to trimming and J lost 4 bases, with 10 bases between them. The germline CDR1 and CDR2 sequences are MNHNS and SASEGT. The CDR3 has 14 residues. The CDR3 is CASSEAGDGYEQYF. The DNA of the CDR3 is TGTGCCAGCAGTGAAGCAGGGGACGGTTACGAGCAGTACTTC.

This clonotype turned up a few times. This chain links TRBV7-9 with TRBJ2-5; D call uncertain. Germline V gene sequence: CDR1 SEHNR, CDR2 FQNEAQ (reference sequence). The CDR3 contains 15 residues. Trimming took 2 bases from V and 1 from J, leaving 11 bases between them. In DNA, the CDR3 is TGTGCCAGCAGCTTAATCAGCGCCTTCCAAGAGACCCAGTACTTC. It codes for CASSLISAFQETQYF.

This clonotype has a handful of counts. The chain joins TRBV12-3 or TRBV12-4 to TRBJ1-2, with TRBD1 matching 7 bases. This CDR3 region has 14 residues. With V trimmed by 5 bases and J by 6 bases, 9 bases remained unmatched. CDR3 nucleotides: TGTGCCAGCAGTCCCAACGGACAGGAGGATGGCTACACCTTC. It specifies CASSPNGQEDGYTF.

This clonotype appeared many times. The chain employs TRBV28 and TRBJ1-4; perhaps TRBD1 as D (5 bases). Trimming took off 1 base at V and 8 bases at J, with 14 bases between the two ends. The length of the CDR3 is 15 residues. Germline V lookup: CDR1 MDHEN, CDR2 SYDVKM. CDR3 coding DNA: TGTGCCAGCAGTTTATTTAGTCCAGGGAAGGAAAAACTGTTTTTT. Its translation is CASSLFSPGKEKLFF. Full variable domain (rest looked up from reference TRBV28 and TRBJ1-4): DVKVTQSSRYLVKRTGEKVFLECVQDMDHENMFWYRQDPGLGLRLIYFSYDVKMKEKGDIPEGYSVSREKKERFSLILESASTNQTSMYLCASSLFSPGKEKLFFGSGTQLSVL.

This clonotype has at least ten counts. The chain combines TRBV27 with TRBJ1-1; D possibly corresponds to TRBD1 (5 bases). The germline gives CDR1 MNHEY, CDR2 SMNVEV (reference sequence). CDR3 length: 13 residues. Trimming took 6 bases from V and 5 from J, leaving 13 bases between them. The CDR3 loop reads CASRPGGGTEAFF. CDR3 nucleotides: TGTGCCAGCAGGCCAGGTGGGGGAACTGAAGCTTTCTTT.

This clonotype was recorded a few times. The rearrangement joins TRBV3-1 to TRBJ2-7; TRBD1 might be the D (6 bases). Trimming removed 4 bases from V and 4 bases from J, with 17 bases in between. Germline CDR1 is LGHDT and CDR2 is YNNKEL (reference sequence). CDR3 length: 15 amino acids. The DNA of the CDR3 is TGTGCCAGCAGCCTAATTCAAACAGGGCCTTACGAGCAGTACTTC. Amino acids: CASSLIQTGPYEQYF.

Only a few counts were recorded for this clonotype. The chain joins TRBV11-2 to TRBJ2-7; D ambiguous. The CDR3 sequence is 15 residues long. V was cut by 7 bases and J by 3 bases, with 19 bases left in between. Germline CDR1 SGHAT, CDR2 FQNNGV. For the CDR3, the DNA is TGTGCCAGCACACCCGATAGTAGCCATGACTACGAGCAGTACTTC. Residues: CASTPDSSHDYEQYF.

The CDR3 protein is CASSQEGIGTYGYTF. The CDR3 coding sequence is TGTGCCAGCAGCCAAGAAGGGATCGGGACCTATGGCTACACCTTC. The V and J genes are TRBV3-1 and TRBJ1-2, with D perhaps TRBD1 (5 bases). This CDR3 region has 15 residues. Between the trimmed V and J ends, which lost 0 bases and 4 bases, there was a span of 12 bases. Germline CDR1 LGHDT, CDR2 YNNKEL (reference sequence). Full variable domain (rest looked up from reference TRBV3-1 and TRBJ1-2): DTAVSQTPKYLVTQMGNDKSIKCEQNLGHDTMYWYKQDSKKFLKIMFSYNNKELIINETVPNRFSPKSPDKAHLNLHINSLELGDSAVYFCASSQEGIGTYGYTFGSGTRLTVV.

As regards this clonotype: A read error may produce the germline difference seen at one junction end. The chain combines TRBV12-3 or TRBV12-4 with TRBJ2-7; 7 nucleotides match TRBD1. The CDR3 has 14 residues. CDR3 nucleotides: TGTGCCAGCAGTGCCGGGACAGAAACATACGGGCAGTACTTC. Its translation: CASSAGTETYGQYF.